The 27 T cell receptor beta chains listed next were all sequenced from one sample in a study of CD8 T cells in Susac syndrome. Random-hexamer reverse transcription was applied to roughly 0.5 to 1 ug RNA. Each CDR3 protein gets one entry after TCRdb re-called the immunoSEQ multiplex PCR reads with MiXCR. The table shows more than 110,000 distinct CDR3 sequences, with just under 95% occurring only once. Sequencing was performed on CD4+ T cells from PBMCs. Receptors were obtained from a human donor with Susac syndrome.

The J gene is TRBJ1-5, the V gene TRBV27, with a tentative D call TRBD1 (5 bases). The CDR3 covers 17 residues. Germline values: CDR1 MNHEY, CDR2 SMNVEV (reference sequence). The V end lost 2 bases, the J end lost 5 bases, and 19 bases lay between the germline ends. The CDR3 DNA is TGTGCCAGCAGTTTAGGACGACATGCGGGGACCCATCAGCCCCAGCATTTT. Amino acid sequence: CASSLGRHAGTHQPQHF.

The CDR3 region is CASSYVKGARPQHF. The CDR3, as DNA: TGTGCCAGCAGTTACGTGAAGGGGGCTCGGCCCCAGCATTTT. V usage is TRBV6-5 and J usage is TRBJ1-5; 7 bases align to TRBD1. The ends lost 2 bases at V and 9 bases at J; junction bases unmatched: 7. The CDR3 is 14 amino acids. The germline V gene encodes CDR1 MNHEY and CDR2 SVGAGI.

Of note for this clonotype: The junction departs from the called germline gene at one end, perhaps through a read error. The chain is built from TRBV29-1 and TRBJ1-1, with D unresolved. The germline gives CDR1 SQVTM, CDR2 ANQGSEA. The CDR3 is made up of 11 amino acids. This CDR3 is CSVVRNTEAFF. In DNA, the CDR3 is TGCAGTGTTGTAAGGAACACTGAAGCTTTCTTT.

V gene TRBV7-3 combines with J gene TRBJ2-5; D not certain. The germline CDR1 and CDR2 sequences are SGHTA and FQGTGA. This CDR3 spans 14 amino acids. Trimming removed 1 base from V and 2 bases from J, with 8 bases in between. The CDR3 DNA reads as TGTGCCAGCAGCTTAAATGGGCAGCAAGAGACCCAGTACTTC. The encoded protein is CASSLNGQQETQYF.

This CDR3 is CASSVEGKQQPQHF. The DNA of the CDR3 is TGTGCCAGCAGCGTAGAAGGGAAGCAACAGCCCCAGCATTTT. The chain links TRBV9 to TRBJ1-5; D is undetermined. Looked up from germline, CDR1 is SGDLS and CDR2 is YYNGEE. Trimming removed 0 bases from V and 7 bases from J, with 11 bases in between. The CDR3 consists of 14 residues.

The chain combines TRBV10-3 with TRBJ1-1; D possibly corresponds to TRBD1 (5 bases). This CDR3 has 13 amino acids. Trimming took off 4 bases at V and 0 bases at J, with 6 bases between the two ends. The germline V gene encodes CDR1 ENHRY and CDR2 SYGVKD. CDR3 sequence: CAISAQVNTEAFF. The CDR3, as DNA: TGTGCCATCAGTGCACAGGTGAACACTGAAGCTTTCTTT.

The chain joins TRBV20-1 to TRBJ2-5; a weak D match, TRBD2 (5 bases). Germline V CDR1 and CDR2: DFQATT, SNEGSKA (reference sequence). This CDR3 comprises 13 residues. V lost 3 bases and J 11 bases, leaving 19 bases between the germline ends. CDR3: CSASTRKRTQQYF. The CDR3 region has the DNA TGCAGTGCTAGTACGCGAAAAAGGACTCAACAGTACTTC.

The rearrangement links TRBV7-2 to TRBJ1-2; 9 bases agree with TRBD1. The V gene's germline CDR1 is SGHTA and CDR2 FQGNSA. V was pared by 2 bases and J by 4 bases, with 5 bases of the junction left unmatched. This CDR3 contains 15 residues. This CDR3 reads CASSLWGQGAYGYTF. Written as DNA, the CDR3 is TGTGCCAGCAGCTTATGGGGACAGGGAGCCTATGGCTACACCTTC.

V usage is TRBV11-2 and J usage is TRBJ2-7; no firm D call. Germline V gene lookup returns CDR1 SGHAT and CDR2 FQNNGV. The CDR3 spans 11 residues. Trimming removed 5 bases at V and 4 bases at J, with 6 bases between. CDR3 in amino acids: CASSNFYEQYF. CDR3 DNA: TGTGCCAGCAGCAACTTTTACGAGCAGTACTTC. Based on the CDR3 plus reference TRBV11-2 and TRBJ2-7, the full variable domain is EAGVAQSPRYKIIEKRQSVAFWCNPISGHATLYWYQQILGQGPKLLIQFQNNGVVDDSQLPKDRFSAERLKGVDSTLKIQPAKLEDSAVYLCASSNFYEQYFGPGTRLTVT.

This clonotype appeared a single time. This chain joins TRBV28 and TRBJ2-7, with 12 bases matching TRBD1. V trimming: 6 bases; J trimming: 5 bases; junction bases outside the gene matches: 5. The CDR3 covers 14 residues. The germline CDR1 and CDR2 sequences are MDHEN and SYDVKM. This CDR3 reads CASRPGQGAHEQYF. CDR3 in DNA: TGTGCCAGCAGGCCGGGACAGGGGGCCCACGAGCAGTACTTC.

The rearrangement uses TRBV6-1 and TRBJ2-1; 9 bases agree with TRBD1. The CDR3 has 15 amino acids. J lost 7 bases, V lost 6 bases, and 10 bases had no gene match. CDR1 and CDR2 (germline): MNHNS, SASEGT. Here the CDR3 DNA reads TGTGCCAGCAGGGAAAGGACAGGGGTGGGAAATGAGCAGTTCTTC. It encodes CASRERTGVGNEQFF.

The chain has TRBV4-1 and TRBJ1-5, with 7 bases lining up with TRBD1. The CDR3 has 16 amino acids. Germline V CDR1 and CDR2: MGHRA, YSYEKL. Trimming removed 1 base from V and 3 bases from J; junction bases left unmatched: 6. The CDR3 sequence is CASSQATGVANQPQHF. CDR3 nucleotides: TGCGCCAGCAGCCAAGCAACAGGGGTCGCCAATCAGCCCCAGCATTTT.

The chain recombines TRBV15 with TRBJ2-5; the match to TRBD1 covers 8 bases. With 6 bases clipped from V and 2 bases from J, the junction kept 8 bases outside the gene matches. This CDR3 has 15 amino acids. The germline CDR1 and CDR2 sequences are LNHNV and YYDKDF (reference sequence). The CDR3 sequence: CATSPRGLGQETQYF. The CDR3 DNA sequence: TGTGCCACCAGTCCCAGGGGGCTAGGACAAGAGACCCAGTACTTC.

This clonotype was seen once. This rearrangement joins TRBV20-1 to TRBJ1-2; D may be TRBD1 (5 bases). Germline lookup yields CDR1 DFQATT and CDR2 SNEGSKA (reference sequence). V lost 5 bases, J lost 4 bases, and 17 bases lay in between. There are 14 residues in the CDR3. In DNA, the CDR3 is TGCAGTGCTTACGGGAGTCGGGGCGGCTATGGCTACACCTTC. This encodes CSAYGSRGGYGYTF.

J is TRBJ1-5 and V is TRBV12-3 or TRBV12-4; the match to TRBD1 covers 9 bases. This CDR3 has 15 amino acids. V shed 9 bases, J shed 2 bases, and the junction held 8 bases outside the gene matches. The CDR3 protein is CARSLTGGGNQPQHF. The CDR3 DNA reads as TGTGCCAGAAGTCTCACAGGGGGCGGCAATCAGCCCCAGCATTTT.

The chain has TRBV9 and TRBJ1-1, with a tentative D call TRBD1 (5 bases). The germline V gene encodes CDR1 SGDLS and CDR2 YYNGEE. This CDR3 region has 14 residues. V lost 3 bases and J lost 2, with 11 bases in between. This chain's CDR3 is CASSAQARNTEAFF. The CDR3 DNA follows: TGTGCCAGCAGCGCACAGGCCCGAAACACTGAAGCTTTCTTT.

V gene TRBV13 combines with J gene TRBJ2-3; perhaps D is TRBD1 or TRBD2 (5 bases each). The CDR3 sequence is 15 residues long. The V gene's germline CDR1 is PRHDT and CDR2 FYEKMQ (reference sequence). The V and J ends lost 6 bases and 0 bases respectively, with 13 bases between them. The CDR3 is CASRRGTDSTDTQYF. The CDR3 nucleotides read TGTGCCAGCAGACGAGGGACCGATAGCACAGATACGCAGTATTTT.

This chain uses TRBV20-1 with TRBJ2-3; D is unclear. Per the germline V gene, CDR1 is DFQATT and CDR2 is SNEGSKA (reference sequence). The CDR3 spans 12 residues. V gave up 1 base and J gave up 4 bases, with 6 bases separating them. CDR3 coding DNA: TGCAGTGCTAGAGGGCAGGCAGATACGCAGTATTTT. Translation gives CSARGQADTQYF.

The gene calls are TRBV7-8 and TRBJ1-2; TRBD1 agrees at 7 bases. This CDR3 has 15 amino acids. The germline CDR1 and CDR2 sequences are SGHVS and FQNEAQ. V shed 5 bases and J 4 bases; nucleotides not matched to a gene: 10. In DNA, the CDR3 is TGTGCCAGCAGCCCCGGACAGGTCAGGAGCTATGGCTACACCTTC. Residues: CASSPGQVRSYGYTF.

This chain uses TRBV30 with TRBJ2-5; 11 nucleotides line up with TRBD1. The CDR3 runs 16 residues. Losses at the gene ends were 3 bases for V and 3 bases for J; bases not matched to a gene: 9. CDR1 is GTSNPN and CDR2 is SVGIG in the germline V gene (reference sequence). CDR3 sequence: CAWRRLGQGAKETQYF. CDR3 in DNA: TGTGCCTGGAGACGGTTAGGACAGGGGGCAAAAGAGACCCAGTACTTC.

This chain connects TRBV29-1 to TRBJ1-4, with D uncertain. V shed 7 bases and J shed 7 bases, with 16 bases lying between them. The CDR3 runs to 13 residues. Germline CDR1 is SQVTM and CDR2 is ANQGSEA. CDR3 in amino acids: CSASSSHGEKLFF. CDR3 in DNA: TGCAGCGCATCCAGCAGCCACGGTGAAAAACTGTTTTTT.

The CDR3 region has the DNA TGTGCCAGCTCATACAATCTAGGGACTAGCGGGAGAAACGAGCAGTACTTC. As protein: CASSYNLGTSGRNEQYF. V usage is TRBV18 and J usage is TRBJ2-7; 14 nucleotides line up with TRBD2. V gave up 5 bases and J gave up 5 bases; unmatched junction bases: 11. This CDR3 is 17 amino acids long. CDR1 is KGHSH, CDR2 LQKENI, per germline.

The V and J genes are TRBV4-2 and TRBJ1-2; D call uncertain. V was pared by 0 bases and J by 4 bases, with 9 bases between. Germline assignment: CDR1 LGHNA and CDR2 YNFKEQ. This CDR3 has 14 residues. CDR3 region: CASSQDSDLYGYTF. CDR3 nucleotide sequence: TGTGCCAGCAGCCAAGATAGTGATCTCTATGGCTACACCTTC.

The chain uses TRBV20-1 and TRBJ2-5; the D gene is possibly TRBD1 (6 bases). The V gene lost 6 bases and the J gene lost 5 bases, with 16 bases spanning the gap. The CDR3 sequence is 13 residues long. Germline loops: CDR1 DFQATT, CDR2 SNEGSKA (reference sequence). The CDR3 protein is CSAAAGTWETQYF. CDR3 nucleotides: TGCAGTGCCGCCGCCGGGACATGGGAGACCCAGTACTTC.

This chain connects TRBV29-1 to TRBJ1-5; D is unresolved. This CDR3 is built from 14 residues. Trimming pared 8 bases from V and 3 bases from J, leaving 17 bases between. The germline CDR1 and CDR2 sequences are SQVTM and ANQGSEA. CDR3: CSFRDGGLNQPQHF. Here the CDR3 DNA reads TGCAGCTTCCGAGACGGAGGCCTCAATCAGCCCCAGCATTTT.

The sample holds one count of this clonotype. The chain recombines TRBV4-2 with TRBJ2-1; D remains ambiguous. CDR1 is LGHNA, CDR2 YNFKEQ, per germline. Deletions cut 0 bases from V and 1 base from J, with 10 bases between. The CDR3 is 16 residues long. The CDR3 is CASSQDWRRSYNEQFF. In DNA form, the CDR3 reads TGTGCCAGCAGCCAAGATTGGCGCAGGTCCTACAATGAGCAGTTCTTC.

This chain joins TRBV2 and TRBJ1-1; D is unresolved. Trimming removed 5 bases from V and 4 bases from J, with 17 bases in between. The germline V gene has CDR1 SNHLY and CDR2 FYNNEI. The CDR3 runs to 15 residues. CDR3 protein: CASSPLRGSGTEAFF. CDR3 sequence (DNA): TGTGCCAGCAGTCCCCTAAGAGGGTCAGGCACTGAAGCTTTCTTT.